This entry features one T cell receptor beta chain sequence. No cognate antigen has been identified for it. No much larger clone exists at a distance of one base, and base qualities are not known. CDR1 and CDR2 are read off the germline V gene as SGHVS and FNYEAQ. The CDR3 runs 17 residues from the cysteine to the phenylalanine. The CDR3 DNA has 51 bases and is translated from base 1. V is trimmed back by 5 bases and J by 5 bases, and the junction contains 14 bases that no gene match accounts for. The time point label here, explained by the study, means: after dendritic cell vaccination, including at tumor progression/relapse. Patients were selected on the basis of adequate residual fresh-frozen tumor tissue and more than two years of available survival data. Although molecular status otherwise differed among the glioblastoma patients, no patient had an isocitrate dehydrogenase mutation. PBMC collection took place before vaccination, two weeks after the third vaccination, and at tumor progression if progression occurred. Genomic DNA was extracted with the Qiagen DNeasy Blood extraction Kit.

These data come from a study of glioma-infiltrating T cells after dendritic cell vaccination (dated by TCRdb to the mid-2010s). Study-wide context: The cohort included approximately 15 glioblastoma patients drawn from Phase I and II dendritic cell vaccination trials, of whom 9 were newly diagnosed and 6 had recurrent disease. Between the early 2000s and the early 2010s, patients were given autologous tumor lysate-pulsed dendritic cell vaccination. The vaccine was prepared from monocyte-derived dendritic cells that were cultured for roughly seven days with IL-4 and GM-CSF and then pulsed overnight with autologous tumor lysate. Each patient got three intradermal injections of the dendritic cell vaccine, spaced at biweekly intervals, in the arm below the axilla. Deep sequencing of TCR beta CDR3 regions was used to quantify tumor-infiltrating lymphocyte content and compare tumor and blood repertoires in dendritic cell-vaccinated glioblastoma patients. TCR sequencing metrics, including TIL content and tumor-blood repertoire overlap, were correlated with survival after dendritic cell vaccination.

Using the immunoSEQ assay, TCRB CDR3 regions were amplified from approximately 1.9 micrograms of genomic DNA, or from all available DNA when less than that was on hand. The multiplex PCR employed 60 forward primers targeting TCR V beta segments and 13 reverse primers targeting J beta segments. To estimate the number of reads per starting template, synthetic control templates were added to each sample at limiting dilution. The Illumina HiSeq System generated 87 bp sequencing reads. The paper's processing steps were these. PCR and sequencing errors were removed by a nearest neighbor algorithm that merged closely related sequences. TCR overlap was defined as the percentage of unique tumor TCR beta sequences that were also found in the peripheral blood of the same patient. Entries here come from immuneACCESS through TCRdb and include only in-frame sequences with V and J called. Some clones fail to appear in such tables; in the studies checked, an unresolved V gene covers under half of the shortfall, and the cause of the remainder is unknown. The V and J calls and the clone size are those of that table, but D and trimming were determined from the DNA. The sample profile shows 72,000 or so clones; roughly 87% of them were found once. The ten largest clones take up 2% to 2.5% of the sample.

Broad study findings and their caveats: The TCR overlap response model with three groups was called speculative and said to need prospective validation. Longer time to progression and overall survival after dendritic cell vaccination were predicted by higher estimated pretreatment TIL content. The cohort was small and heterogeneous, only a few patients had full blood and tumor sets, and even fewer had initial-recurrent tumor pairs. No direct relationship between TCR clonality and survival was found, suggesting that a diverse polyclonal response may matter.

The chain is made from TRBV7-6 and TRBJ2-3, with TRBD2 matching 9 junction bases. This receptor was obtained from a human donor with glioblastoma. The source material was blood, sampled after dendritic cell vaccination. The nucleotide sequence is given as TGTGCCAGCAGCCGGGTTTCGGGCGGGGGGGCGGGAGATACGCAGTATTTT. Its protein is CASSRVSGGGAGDTQYF.